Presented here are 13 T cell receptor beta chains from one specimen sequenced in a study of T cells after yellow fever vaccination. TCRdb used MiXCR to reprocess the 5' RACE reads, holding one entry per CDR3 protein. The table shows under 700,000 distinct CDR3 sequences, with around a sixth occurring only once. Sequences were derived from PBMCs, sampled 5 days after the first yellow fever vaccination. The receptors here all came from a man aged 18 to 30 who received the YFV17D yellow fever vaccine.

This clonotype was counted a few times. The chain employs TRBV5-1 and TRBJ2-1; the D gene could be TRBD1 or TRBD2 (6 bases each). This CDR3 spans 14 amino acids. Germline CDR1 and CDR2: SGHRS and YFSETQ. Between the trimmed V and J ends, which lost 0 bases and 8 bases, there was a span of 12 bases. CDR3 nucleotides: TGCGCCAGCAGCTTGGTTCCGGGGGCCGATGAGCAGTTCTTC. Amino acids: CASSLVPGADEQFF.

V usage is TRBV9 and J usage is TRBJ2-2; D call uncertain. Germline CDR1 reads SGDLS; CDR2 reads YYNGEE. V dropped 6 bases and J dropped 0 bases, with 3 bases sitting between them. This CDR3 has 12 residues. DNA of the CDR3: TGTGCCAGCAACACGAACACCGGGGAGCTGTTTTTT. Its translation: CASNTNTGELFF.

This clonotype was seen more than once but under ten times. The CDR3 reads CSVSDRAGEQYV. As DNA, the CDR3 is TGCAGCGTATCAGACAGGGCCGGGGAGCAGTACGTC. V gene TRBV29-1 combines with J gene TRBJ2-7, with 7 bases aligning to TRBD1. J lost 7 bases, V lost 6 bases, and 9 bases had no gene match. CDR3 length: 12 amino acids. Germline CDR1 and CDR2: SQVTM and ANQGSEA.

Only a few counts were recorded for this clonotype. The gene calls are TRBV5-1 and TRBJ2-7; maybe TRBD2 (5 bases). Trimming left V 3 bases short and J 2 bases short, with 9 bases between. The CDR3 consists of 13 residues. Germline V gives CDR1 SGHRS, CDR2 YFSETQ. CDR3 sequence: CASSWGDAYEQYF. CDR3 DNA: TGCGCCAGCAGCTGGGGAGACGCCTACGAGCAGTACTTC.

At least ten counts were recorded for this clonotype. This chain connects TRBV12-3 or TRBV12-4 to TRBJ1-5, with D unclear. The germline V and J ends were trimmed by 1 base and 5 bases, with 12 bases remaining between them. The CDR3 consists of 15 residues. The CDR3 DNA reads as TGTGCCAGCAGTTTAGGCCTAACGGGTCATCAGCCCCAGCATTTT. It encodes CASSLGLTGHQPQHF.

There are a few counts of this clonotype. CDR3 region: CASSPFGGPGANVLTF. CDR3 bases: TGCGCCAGCAGTCCCTTTGGGGGTCCTGGGGCCAACGTCCTGACTTTC. The chain couples TRBV23-1 to TRBJ2-6; D is perhaps TRBD1 or TRBD2 (5 bases each). TRBV23-1 counts as an open reading frame of uncertain function. CDR3 length: 16 amino acids. Trimming took off 4 bases at V and 2 bases at J, with 12 bases between the two ends.

The chain links TRBV7-3 to TRBJ1-1; D uncertain. Trimming took off 5 bases at V and 1 base at J, with 8 bases between the two ends. The CDR3 totals 13 residues. Germline-derived CDR1 and CDR2 are SGHTA and FQGTGA. For the CDR3, the DNA is TGTGCCAGCAGCATCGACGGGAACACTGAAGCTTTCTTT. Its protein product is CASSIDGNTEAFF.

This clonotype was seen a few times. J is TRBJ2-1 and V is TRBV7-9, with TRBD1 matching over 11 bases. Germline-derived CDR1 and CDR2 are SEHNR and FQNEAQ (reference sequence). The CDR3 runs 16 residues. V shed 6 bases and J 1 base; nucleotides not matched to a gene: 5. CDR3 amino acids: CASRSGQGVSYNEQFF. CDR3 nucleotides: TGTGCCAGCAGGTCGGGACAGGGGGTTTCCTACAATGAGCAGTTCTTC.

This clonotype was found a few times. V is TRBV6-4 and J is TRBJ2-7; D is possibly TRBD2 (7 bases). Germline V gene data show CDR1 as MRHNA and CDR2 as SNTAGT. Trimming cost V 10 bases and J 3 bases, with 25 bases left between them. This CDR3 is 16 amino acids long. The DNA of the CDR3 is TGTGCCACCGAGGGGGGGGGAGACTACGGGGGCTACGAGCAGTACTTC. Its translation: CATEGGGDYGGYEQYF.

This clonotype was observed a few times. This sequence joins TRBV7-2 and TRBJ2-7; 10 nucleotides agree with TRBD2. Unmatched junction bases numbered 9, after V lost 5 bases and J lost 2 bases. This CDR3 contains 16 residues. Germline V lookup: CDR1 SGHTA, CDR2 FQGNSA. The DNA of the CDR3 is TGTGCCAGCAGCCTAATGACTAGCGGGCTTCCCTACGAGCAGTACTTC. Protein sequence: CASSLMTSGLPYEQYF. The full variable domain, its missing parts supplied by reference TRBV7-2 and TRBJ2-7, is GAGVSQSPSNKVTEKGKDVELRCDPISGHTALYWYRQSLGQGLEFLIYFQGNSAPDKSGLPSDRFSAERTGGSVSTLTIQRTQQEDSAVYLCASSLMTSGLPYEQYFGPGTRLTVT.

The chain recombines TRBV6-4 with TRBJ1-6; D remains ambiguous. CDR3 length: 13 residues. Germline CDR1 MRHNA, CDR2 SNTAGT. The V gene lost 7 bases and the J gene lost 6 bases, with 10 bases spanning the gap. CDR3 loop: CASKSGSNSPLHF. In DNA, the CDR3 is TGTGCCAGCAAGAGTGGGTCTAATTCACCCCTCCACTTT.

This clonotype was seen a handful of times. V usage is TRBV28 and J usage is TRBJ1-5; the D is unclear. V lost 2 bases, J lost 7 bases, and 6 bases lay in between. Germline V gene data show CDR1 as MDHEN and CDR2 as SYDVKM. The CDR3 is made up of 12 amino acids. CDR3 bases: TGTGCCAGCAGTTTAGGAATCCAGCCCCAGCATTTT. Its translation: CASSLGIQPQHF.

This clonotype was recorded a few times. The chain combines TRBV20-1 with TRBJ2-7; the D is unclear. The V end was cut by 0 bases, the J end by 2 bases, with 8 bases between. This CDR3 region has 13 residues. Germline-derived CDR1 and CDR2 are DFQATT and SNEGSKA (reference sequence). CDR3 DNA: TGCAGTGCTAGAGATCGCGAGACCTACGAGCAGTACGTC. This sequence encodes CSARDRETYEQYV.